This TCR beta chain is drawn from a study of blood T cell repertoires in COVID-19. Study-wide background: Whether acute or convalescent, the COVID-19 samples came from the United States, Italy and Spain. Nucleic acid was either cDNA or gDNA, and it came from T cells, B-cell-depleted T cells, or PBMCs.

In the study's own analysis: Researchers report that nucleated cell counts were estimated from reference gene primer amplification. Sequencing used immunoSEQ multiplex PCR; TCRdb keeps in-frame clones, though not all of them. V and J calls and clone size are given by that table; D and trimming were obtained from the DNA. The table has roughly 120,000 clones, 65% to 85% seen once. The sample holds one count of this clone. V lost 5 bases, J lost 5 bases, and 6 bases stayed unmatched. Germline loops: CDR1 LGHDT, CDR2 YNNKEL (reference sequence). The length of the CDR3 is 14 residues. The sample taken for sequencing was peripheral blood. The source of this sequence is a man between 70 and 80 years old with acute or convalescent COVID-19. The chain recombines TRBV3-1 (or the pseudogene TRBV3-2) with TRBJ2-7; 10 bases are a match to TRBD1. CDR3 sequence reads: CASSYRDRGHEQYF. The DNA for the CDR3 is TGTGCCAGCAGCTACCGGGACAGGGGCCACGAGCAGTACTTC.